The 26 T cell receptor beta chains listed next were all sequenced from one sample in a study of cytomegalovirus exposure and HLA in healthy donors. Researchers ran the PCR with 60 Vbeta and 13 Jbeta primers. TCRdb's table, derived via immunoSEQ multiplex PCR, lists solely in-frame clones and lacks some. In the table there are some 190,000 clones, 85% of which are singletons. Material for sequencing was PBMCs. The receptor set was obtained from a boy aged 2-15 years in good health and CMV-seronegative.

The chain couples TRBV28 to TRBJ1-6; D possibly corresponds to TRBD1 (6 bases). The germline V and J ends were trimmed by 8 bases and 6 bases, with 17 bases remaining between them. CDR1 MDHEN and CDR2 SYDVKM come from the germline V gene. The CDR3 length is 15 residues. CDR3 nucleotide sequence: TGTGCCAGCTACCTGAGGGGGACACTTAATTCACCCCTCCACTTT. Protein: CASYLRGTLNSPLHF.

This clone was found a few times. V gene TRBV7-9 combines with J gene TRBJ1-2; D remains ambiguous. The V end was cut by 2 bases, the J end by 0 bases, with 7 bases between. CDR3 length equals 14 residues. Germline CDR1 is SEHNR and CDR2 is FQNEAQ (reference sequence). CDR3 protein: CASSLTTANYGYTF. The CDR3 nucleotides read TGTGCCAGCAGCTTAACCACAGCTAACTATGGCTACACCTTC.

The chain carries TRBV28 and TRBJ1-3; D is possibly TRBD1 (6 bases). Trimming removed 2 bases at V and 5 bases at J, with 10 bases between. The V gene's germline CDR1 is MDHEN and CDR2 SYDVKM. The CDR3 sequence is 14 residues long. CDR3: CASSLRDTRNTIYF. As DNA, the CDR3 is TGTGCCAGCAGTTTAAGGGACACACGAAACACCATATATTTT.

The V call is TRBV19, the J call TRBJ2-7; 7 bases align to TRBD1. V lost 6 bases, J lost 4 bases, and 9 bases stayed unmatched. Looked up from germline, CDR1 is LNHDA and CDR2 is SQIVND (reference sequence). This CDR3 contains 14 residues. CDR3 sequence: CASRPPGQSYEQYF. The CDR3 DNA follows: TGTGCCAGTAGGCCTCCGGGACAGTCTTACGAGCAGTACTTC.

J is TRBJ2-5 and V is TRBV30; D is possibly TRBD1 (5 bases). The CDR3 sequence is 18 residues long. Trimming shortened V by 1 base and J by 1 base, and 22 bases separated the two germline ends. Germline values: CDR1 GTSNPN, CDR2 SVGIG (reference sequence). The CDR3 here is CAWSGLGKDTGRQETQYF. Written as DNA, the CDR3 is TGTGCCTGGAGTGGATTGGGGAAGGACACGGGCCGCCAAGAGACCCAGTACTTC.

This chain connects TRBV9 to TRBJ1-4; 8 bases align to TRBD1. This CDR3 has 14 residues. Germline V gene data show CDR1 as SGDLS and CDR2 as YYNGEE. With 0 bases clipped from V and 7 bases from J, the junction kept 2 bases outside the gene matches. CDR3 bases: TGTGCCAGCAGCGTAGGTGACAGGGGTGAAAAACTGTTTTTT. Its translation: CASSVGDRGEKLFF. The complete variable domain, with remaining parts taken from reference TRBV9 and TRBJ1-4, reads DSGVTQTPKHLITATGQRVTLRCSPRSGDLSVYWYQQSLDQGLQFLIQYYNGEERAKGNILERFSAQQFPDLHSELNLSSLELGDSALYFCASSVGDRGEKLFFGSGTQLSVL.

The chain carries TRBV5-4 and TRBJ2-1; 13 nucleotides line up with TRBD2. V lost 2 bases and J lost 7; bases outside the gene matches: 6. The CDR3 contains 16 residues. Germline V lookup: CDR1 SGHNT, CDR2 YYREEE (reference sequence). Written as DNA, the CDR3 is TGTGCCAGCAGCTTAAGGACTAGCGGGAGAGGTAATGAGCAGTTCTTC. Translated, it gives CASSLRTSGRGNEQFF.

CDR3 residues: CASSEGRVNIQYF. For the CDR3, the DNA is TGTGCCAGCAGTGAAGGGCGAGTAAACATTCAGTACTTC. The gene calls are TRBV25-1 and TRBJ2-4; no clear D. There are 13 residues in the CDR3. From germline, CDR1 is MGHDK and CDR2 SYGVNS. V dropped 2 bases and J dropped 6 bases, with 8 bases sitting between them. Combining the CDR3 with reference TRBV25-1 and TRBJ2-4 gives the whole variable domain EADIYQTPRYLVIGTGKKITLECSQTMGHDKMYWYQQDPGMELHLIHYSYGVNSTEKGDLSSESTVSRIRTEHFPLTLESARPSHTSQYLCASSEGRVNIQYFGAGTRLSVL.

The chain employs TRBV2 and TRBJ2-7; TRBD1 matches at 8 bases. Germline V lookup: CDR1 SNHLY, CDR2 FYNNEI. The CDR3 has 11 residues. Trimming cost V 10 bases and J 5 bases; bases outside gene matches: 4. This CDR3 reads CAIQTGDEQYV. The CDR3, as DNA: TGTGCCATCCAGACAGGGGACGAGCAGTACGTC.

The genes are TRBV30 and TRBJ2-7; TRBD1 is a possible D gene (6 bases). Trimming took 2 bases from V and 7 from J, leaving 15 bases between them. The CDR3 is made up of 13 amino acids. Germline V gene data show CDR1 as GTSNPN and CDR2 as SVGIG (reference sequence). The CDR3 DNA sequence: TGTGCCTGGAGTCGAGGGGGAAAAGGGGAGCAGTACTTC. Its translation: CAWSRGGKGEQYF.

The V gene is TRBV7-2, the J gene TRBJ2-7, with D tentatively TRBD1 (7 bases). The CDR3 is 15 amino acids. Per germline, CDR1 SGHTA and CDR2 FQGNSA. V shed 2 bases and J shed 1 base, with 12 bases lying between them. CDR3 bases: TGTGCCAGCAGCTTATGGCAGGGGGGTTCCTACGAGCAGTACGTC. As protein: CASSLWQGGSYEQYV.

The V gene is TRBV6-1, the J gene TRBJ2-3; TRBD1 might be the D (5 bases). The CDR3 has 16 residues. The V gene's germline CDR1 is MNHNS and CDR2 SASEGT. Between the trimmed V and J ends, which lost 1 base and 4 bases, there was a span of 15 bases. In DNA form, the CDR3 reads TGTGCCAGCAGTGAAGGCAGGGTGATCGGACCAGATACGCAGTATTTT. Translating it yields CASSEGRVIGPDTQYF.

This chain connects TRBV7-6 to TRBJ1-1; TRBD1 aligns across 9 bases. This CDR3 region has 17 residues. Germline V CDR1 and CDR2: SGHVS, FNYEAQ. V trimming: 0 bases; J trimming: 2 bases; junction bases outside the gene matches: 7. The CDR3 region has the DNA TGTGCCAGCAGCTTAGCTTTTCGGGGACAGGGAAACACTGAAGCTTTCTTT. Protein product: CASSLAFRGQGNTEAFF.

V is TRBV7-2 and J is TRBJ2-1; 7 nucleotides agree with TRBD1. V dropped 5 bases and J dropped 4; count of bases not matched to a gene: 11. Germline V lookup: CDR1 SGHTA, CDR2 FQGNSA. The CDR3 covers 16 residues. The CDR3 is CASSTNRDSFYNEQFF. The CDR3 DNA is TGTGCCAGCAGCACAAACCGGGACAGCTTTTACAATGAGCAGTTCTTC.

The chain uses TRBV6-1 and TRBJ1-2, with D uncertain. This CDR3 is built from 13 residues. Trimming stripped 7 bases from V and 4 bases from J, with 13 bases between. Per the germline V gene, CDR1 is MNHNS and CDR2 is SASEGT. The CDR3 region is CASNSLSFYGYTF. The CDR3 region has the DNA TGTGCCAGCAACAGCTTGAGTTTCTATGGCTACACCTTC.

CDR3: CASSGPKDNQYF. CDR3 bases: TGTGCCAGCAGCGGCCCGAAGGACAACCAGTACTTC. The J gene is TRBJ2-5, the V gene TRBV11-2, with D maybe TRBD1 (5 bases). CDR3 length equals 12 residues. Germline V gives CDR1 SGHAT, CDR2 FQNNGV. Trimming took off 5 bases at V and 10 bases at J, with 14 bases between the two ends.

The rearrangement links TRBV6-4 to TRBJ1-1; D unclear. The germline V gene encodes CDR1 MRHNA and CDR2 SNTAGT. The CDR3 totals 14 residues. The V and J ends lost 0 bases and 4 bases respectively, with 9 bases between them. CDR3 bases: TGTGCCAGCAGTGACTCGATGGAGGCCACTGAAGCTTTCTTT. Translated: CASSDSMEATEAFF.

The chain is built from TRBV29-1 and TRBJ2-7; D is possibly TRBD1 (6 bases). Germline values: CDR1 SQVTM, CDR2 ANQGSEA. The CDR3 is 14 residues long. V lost 8 bases to trimming and J lost 4 bases, with 21 bases between them. CDR3 loop: CSTRVRDTPYEQYV. For the CDR3, the DNA is TGCAGCACTAGGGTCCGGGACACACCATACGAGCAGTACGTC.

The chain employs TRBV5-1 and TRBJ2-3; 9 bases agree with TRBD2. The germline CDR1 and CDR2 sequences are SGHRS and YFSETQ. This CDR3 spans 17 amino acids. The J segment lost 4 bases and the V segment lost 0 bases, leaving 9 bases of the junction unmatched. The CDR3 loop is CASSLDPAGGASDTQYF. The CDR3 DNA reads as TGCGCCAGCAGCTTGGACCCAGCGGGGGGCGCTTCAGATACGCAGTATTTT.

The CDR3, as DNA: TGTGCCAGCAGCCCCGGAGGGGTCTTCAACACTGAAGCTTTCTTT. Protein sequence: CASSPGGVFNTEAFF. The rearrangement uses TRBV6-6 and TRBJ1-1; D perhaps matches TRBD1 (5 bases). In germline, CDR1 is MNHNY, CDR2 SVGAGI (reference sequence). Trimming pared 6 bases from V and 2 bases from J, leaving 16 bases between. The CDR3 spans 15 residues.

The chain's CDR3 is CATSRGGQGRVGEQYV. CDR3 sequence (DNA): TGTGCCACCAGCAGAGGAGGACAGGGTAGAGTCGGCGAGCAGTACGTC. The chain is built from TRBV15 and TRBJ2-7, with 8 bases matching TRBD1. With V trimmed by 1 base and J by 6 bases, 11 bases remained unmatched. The germline gives CDR1 LNHNV, CDR2 YYDKDF (reference sequence). The CDR3 spans 16 residues.

This chain uses TRBV19 with TRBJ2-1, with 9 bases fitting TRBD2. V lost 4 bases, J lost 0 bases, and 13 bases stayed unmatched. Germline V gene sequence: CDR1 LNHDA, CDR2 SQIVND (reference sequence). This CDR3 has 19 amino acids. CDR3 DNA: TGTGCCAGTAGTAGTTTGGGGCTAGCGGGGTCCTACTCCTACAATGAGCAGTTCTTC. Translated: CASSSLGLAGSYSYNEQFF.

The chain is built from TRBV5-1 and TRBJ2-1, with unresolved D. Trimming stripped 7 bases from V and 5 bases from J, with 16 bases between. The germline V gene has CDR1 SGHRS and CDR2 YFSETQ. The CDR3 extends over 14 amino acids. In nucleotides, the CDR3 is TGCGCCAGCTGGAGAGGTGGGTTTAACAATGAGCAGTTCTTC. Protein sequence: CASWRGGFNNEQFF. The whole variable domain, remainder taken from reference TRBV5-1 and TRBJ2-1, is KAGVTQTPRYLIKTRGQQVTLSCSPISGHRSVSWYQQTPGQGLQFLFEYFSETQRNKGNFPGRFSGRQFSNSRSEMNVSTLELGDSALYLCASWRGGFNNEQFFGPGTRLTVL.

The chain is built from TRBV9 and TRBJ1-1; the match to TRBD1 covers 7 bases. The CDR3 extends over 14 amino acids. The germline V gene encodes CDR1 SGDLS and CDR2 YYNGEE. V lost 4 bases and J lost 6; bases outside the gene matches: 9. CDR3 in DNA: TGTGCCAGCAGCCCACGACAGGGTTGGGCTGAAGCTTTCTTT. The encoded protein is CASSPRQGWAEAFF.

This chain links TRBV5-1 with TRBJ2-3; 7 bases align to TRBD1. CDR3 length: 18 residues. Germline loops: CDR1 SGHRS, CDR2 YFSETQ. The V segment lost 0 bases and the J segment 0 bases; nucleotides outside the gene matches: 10. The CDR3 DNA follows: TGCGCCAGCAGCTTGGAGCCAGGGGGTACCTCTAGCACAGATACGCAGTATTTT. Its translation: CASSLEPGGTSSTDTQYF.

The V and J genes are TRBV7-9 and TRBJ1-4; 9 nucleotides line up with TRBD1. The CDR3 totals 14 residues. CDR1 and CDR2 from the germline V gene are SEHNR and FQNEAQ (reference sequence). Trimming took 5 bases from V and 8 from J; bases not matched to a gene: 6. In nucleotides, the CDR3 is TGTGCCAGCAGCCGGACAGGGGCCGAGGAAAAACTGTTTTTT. It is translated as CASSRTGAEEKLFF.